Below, 24 T cell receptor beta chains from the same sample are listed, as sequenced in a study of blood T cell repertoires in COVID-19. Only in-frame clones appear in the TCRdb table, and some are missing; sequencing was by immunoSEQ multiplex PCR. The repertoire consists of just over 650,000 clones, with approximately 90% occurring once and the leading ten covering roughly 0.26%. The sample consisted of peripheral blood. The receptors stem from a woman younger than 30 with acute or convalescent COVID-19.

The V gene is TRBV13, the J gene TRBJ2-1; perhaps TRBD1 as D (7 bases). V was trimmed by 0 bases and J by 9 bases, leaving 9 bases between them. The germline CDR1 and CDR2 sequences are PRHDT and FYEKMQ (reference sequence). This CDR3 comprises 13 residues. The CDR3 spells CASSLGRGAEQFF. In nucleotides, the CDR3 is TGTGCCAGCAGCTTAGGCAGGGGGGCTGAGCAGTTCTTC.

This sequence joins TRBV5-4 and TRBJ2-1; maybe TRBD2 (6 bases). This CDR3 is 14 amino acids long. V was pared by 7 bases and J by 7 bases, with 18 bases between. Germline CDR1 SGHNT, CDR2 YYREEE (reference sequence). In DNA, the CDR3 is TGTGCCAGCTCGACGGGGGATTTAATTAATGAGCAGTTCTTC. Translating it yields CASSTGDLINEQFF.

The chain is built from TRBV19 and TRBJ1-5; TRBD1 is a possible D gene (6 bases). V was shortened by 5 bases and J by 0 bases, with 17 bases between the two germline ends. The CDR3 has 17 residues. CDR1 LNHDA and CDR2 SQIVND come from the germline V gene (reference sequence). DNA for the CDR3: TGTGCCAGTAGTCTCCGGACAGTGGCATATAGCAATCAGCCCCAGCATTTT. Protein: CASSLRTVAYSNQPQHF.

J is TRBJ1-2 and V is TRBV29-1; the D gene is possibly TRBD1 (5 bases). Germline CDR1 SQVTM, CDR2 ANQGSEA. The CDR3 runs to 14 residues. Between the trimmed V and J ends, which lost 0 bases and 7 bases, there was a span of 15 bases. CDR3 DNA sequence: TGCAGCGTTGAAGATAATGGGGCGCATACTGGCTACACCTTC. Translating gives CSVEDNGAHTGYTF.

V gene TRBV4-1 combines with J gene TRBJ1-3; tentatively, D is TRBD1 (6 bases). Germline V gene lookup returns CDR1 MGHRA and CDR2 YSYEKL. V dropped 0 bases and J dropped 5 bases, with 14 bases sitting between them. The CDR3 has 16 amino acids. The CDR3 protein is CASSQDRDTDRNTIYF. In DNA, the CDR3 is TGCGCCAGCAGCCAAGATCGGGACACCGACCGAAACACCATATATTTT.

This chain connects TRBV5-1 to TRBJ2-2, with D unclear. Germline CDR1 SGHRS, CDR2 YFSETQ. Trimming removed 4 bases from V and 7 bases from J, with 11 bases in between. The CDR3 sequence is 13 residues long. The CDR3 DNA reads as TGCGCCAGCAGCCTATGGGCAGACGGGGAGCTGTTTTTT. Protein product: CASSLWADGELFF.

J is TRBJ1-5 and V is TRBV10-2; D call uncertain. V lost 5 bases, J lost 0 bases, and 8 bases lay in between. CDR3 length: 14 amino acids. Germline V CDR1 and CDR2: WSHSY, SAAADI. The CDR3 bases are TGCGCCAGCAGTAGCGACTATAGCAATCAGCCCCAGCATTTT. It translates to CASSSDYSNQPQHF.

The V and J genes are TRBV2 and TRBJ1-1, with 7 bases aligning to TRBD1. Germline CDR1 is SNHLY and CDR2 is FYNNEI. V was pared by 6 bases and J by 1 base, with 11 bases of the junction left unmatched. This CDR3 comprises 16 residues. The CDR3 region is CASSRDSHKRNTEAFF. The CDR3 DNA reads TGTGCCAGCAGCCGGGACAGCCACAAAAGGAACACTGAAGCTTTCTTT.

V gene TRBV5-1 combines with J gene TRBJ2-2, with D tentatively TRBD2 (6 bases). The CDR3 consists of 16 residues. Germline CDR1 and CDR2: SGHRS and YFSETQ. The V end lost 1 base, the J end lost 4 bases, and 14 bases lay between the germline ends. This CDR3 is CASSLRGEARTGELFF. The CDR3 bases are TGCGCCAGCAGCTTGAGAGGGGAGGCTCGCACCGGGGAGCTGTTTTTT.

The chain employs TRBV6-5 and TRBJ2-7, with 11 bases aligning to TRBD1. There are 14 residues in the CDR3. Losses at the gene ends were 4 bases for V and 4 bases for J; bases not matched to a gene: 3. Germline V CDR1 and CDR2: MNHEY, SVGAGI. CDR3 coding DNA: TGTGCCAGCAGTTGGACAGGGGGCGGATACGAGCAGTACTTC. Residues: CASSWTGGGYEQYF.

V gene TRBV7-9 combines with J gene TRBJ2-3; D gene uncertain. The ends were cut back, 5 bases at V and 6 bases at J, with 18 bases in the middle. This CDR3 region has 15 residues. The V gene's germline CDR1 is SEHNR and CDR2 FQNEAQ (reference sequence). The CDR3 reads CASSPPVGPKDTQYF. Here the CDR3 DNA reads TGTGCCAGCAGCCCCCCCGTTGGTCCTAAGGATACGCAGTATTTT.

The rearrangement joins TRBV9 to TRBJ1-5, with D maybe TRBD1 (6 bases). The CDR3 has 14 amino acids. Per the germline V gene, CDR1 is SGDLS and CDR2 is YYNGEE. Trimming removed 3 bases from V and 7 bases from J, with 14 bases in between. CDR3 nucleotide sequence: TGTGCCAGCAGCGAGACAGGAGTAGCACAGCCCCAGCATTTT. This encodes CASSETGVAQPQHF.

The chain carries TRBV24-1 and TRBJ1-2; D is perhaps TRBD1 (5 bases). V shed 2 bases and J shed 8 bases, with 14 bases lying between them. Germline assignment: CDR1 KGHDR and CDR2 SFDVKD. The CDR3 has 14 amino acids. For the CDR3, the DNA is TGTGCCACCAGTGATTCCACAGGCGAAGTAGGCTACACCTTC. It translates to CATSDSTGEVGYTF.

The chain uses TRBV19 and TRBJ1-1; D call uncertain. The CDR3 runs to 14 residues. Trimming cost V 3 bases and J 10 bases, with 18 bases left between them. Germline V lookup: CDR1 LNHDA, CDR2 SQIVND (reference sequence). The CDR3 loop reads CASSIAGTWEGAFF. The DNA for the CDR3 is TGTGCCAGTAGTATCGCCGGCACATGGGAGGGAGCTTTCTTT.

The rearrangement joins TRBV3-1 (or the pseudogene TRBV3-2) to TRBJ1-5; TRBD1 is a possible D gene (6 bases). The CDR3 is 15 residues long. Germline-derived CDR1 and CDR2 are LGHDT and YNNKEL (reference sequence). Trimming removed 1 base at V and 4 bases at J, with 11 bases between. CDR3 in DNA: TGTGCCAGCAGCCAAGCCGACAGGCCAAATCAGCCCCAGCATTTT. This translates into CASSQADRPNQPQHF.

The gene calls are TRBV10-3 and TRBJ1-2, with TRBD1 matching 7 bases. Germline values: CDR1 ENHRY, CDR2 SYGVKD. With V trimmed by 3 bases and J by 4 bases, 8 bases remained unmatched. There are 15 residues in the CDR3. CDR3 loop: CAISERTGQLYGYTF. The CDR3 DNA follows: TGTGCCATCAGTGAACGGACGGGACAGCTCTATGGCTACACCTTC.

The chain couples TRBV18 to TRBJ2-7; tentative D call: TRBD2 (6 bases). The CDR3 loop spans 13 amino acids. The germline V and J ends were trimmed by 5 bases and 2 bases, with 10 bases remaining between them. CDR1 and CDR2 (germline): KGHSH, LQKENI. CDR3 in amino acids: CASSTGGPYEQYF. The DNA for the CDR3 is TGTGCCAGCTCAACCGGAGGGCCCTACGAGCAGTACTTC.

V and J are TRBV30 and TRBJ1-2, with 7 bases that match TRBD1. The CDR3 spans 17 residues. Losses at the gene ends were 1 base for V and 2 bases for J; bases not matched to a gene: 13. Germline CDR1 reads GTSNPN; CDR2 reads SVGIG (reference sequence). The CDR3: CAWSGPHGTAANYGYTF. The CDR3 region has the DNA TGTGCCTGGAGTGGCCCACACGGGACAGCCGCAAACTATGGCTACACCTTC.

The V and J genes are TRBV6-4 and TRBJ1-2, with TRBD1 as a possible D gene (5 bases). CDR1 is MRHNA, CDR2 SNTAGT, per germline. The germline V and J ends were trimmed by 2 bases and 5 bases, with 6 bases remaining between them. This CDR3 region has 12 residues. CDR3 bases: TGTGCCAGCAGTGACAGGGGATATGGCTACACCTTC. This codes for CASSDRGYGYTF.

The chain's CDR3 is CASSLPTASQYF. In DNA form, the CDR3 reads TGTGCCAGCAGCTTACCTACCGCATCACAGTACTTC. The chain employs TRBV7-8 and TRBJ2-7; no clear D gene. Trimming removed 2 bases from V and 10 bases from J, with 12 bases in between. CDR1 and CDR2 (germline): SGHVS, FQNEAQ. The CDR3 has 12 residues.

This clone was detected once. The CDR3 bases are TGCGCCAGCAGCTTGGCTCCGACAGGCCCATACACCGGGGAGCTGTTTTTT. Protein: CASSLAPTGPYTGELFF. The chain has TRBV5-1 and TRBJ2-2; possibly TRBD1 for D (6 bases). Germline V CDR1 and CDR2: SGHRS, YFSETQ. The CDR3 loop spans 17 amino acids. V dropped 0 bases and J dropped 3 bases, with 15 bases sitting between them.

V is TRBV3-1 (or the pseudogene TRBV3-2) and J is TRBJ2-7; D is uncertain. This CDR3 spans 17 amino acids. V lost 0 bases to trimming and J lost 2 bases, with 17 bases between them. Germline V gene sequence: CDR1 LGHDT, CDR2 YNNKEL (reference sequence). The CDR3 DNA is TGTGCCAGCAGCCAAGAGGTTCTGACATTCAGCCCCTACGAGCAGTACTTC. The encoded protein is CASSQEVLTFSPYEQYF.

V usage is TRBV30 and J usage is TRBJ1-5, with 7 positions matching TRBD1. Germline V CDR1 and CDR2: GTSNPN, SVGIG (reference sequence). The CDR3 runs to 13 residues. Trimming cost V 0 bases and J 11 bases; bases outside gene matches: 7. CDR3 loop: CAWSVVAGQAQHF. The CDR3 region has the DNA TGTGCCTGGAGTGTAGTTGCCGGACAGGCCCAGCATTTT.

The chain couples TRBV30 to TRBJ1-2, with TRBD1 matching over 10 bases. J lost 4 bases, V lost 2 bases, and 10 bases had no gene match. Germline CDR1 and CDR2: GTSNPN and SVGIG (reference sequence). This CDR3 is built from 16 residues. CDR3 loop: CAWSPKTGGYGYGYTF. The CDR3 DNA follows: TGTGCCTGGAGTCCTAAGACAGGGGGCTATGGCTATGGCTACACCTTC.